The text below deals with one TCR beta chain. This sample is drawn from a study of OX40 agonist ivuxolimab in advanced cancers. CDR1 and CDR2 from the germline V gene are SGHTA and FQGNSA. There are 13 residues in the CDR3. V was shortened by 8 bases and J by 3 bases, with 14 bases between the two germline ends. Produced via immunoSEQ multiplex PCR; TCRdb's table is partial and in-frame only. The sample carries about 19,000 clones, approximately 79% recorded once. The sequenced sample was CD4+ or CD8+ T cells sorted from blood, obtained in a trial of the OX40 agonist ivuxolimab. This TCR came from an adult with an advanced solid tumor such as melanoma, head and neck, liver or kidney cancer. The chain couples TRBV7-2 to TRBJ2-7; either TRBD1 or TRBD2 may supply D (5 bases each). The CDR3 region has the DNA TGTGCCAGCGAGGGAGATGGGGGCTACGAGCAGTACTTC. This gives the protein CASEGDGGYEQYF.